Listed here are 20 T cell receptor beta chains from one sample, sequenced in a study of CD8 T cells in Susac syndrome. When the RNA was reverse transcribed, random hexamers were used with an input of roughly 0.5 to 1 ug. TCRdb fed the immunoSEQ multiplex PCR reads into MiXCR, producing one record per CDR3 protein. Here the sample spans 150,000 or so distinct CDR3 sequences, approximately 95% being singletons. Sequenced sample: CD4+ T cells from PBMCs. The receptors come from a human donor with Susac syndrome.

The chain carries TRBV2 and TRBJ1-1; 9 positions agree with TRBD1. This CDR3 contains 14 residues. V was clipped by 7 bases and J by 1 base; unmatched bases: 4. Per germline, CDR1 SNHLY and CDR2 FYNNEI. CDR3 amino acids: CASIRQGGNTEAFF. The CDR3 DNA reads as TGTGCCAGCATCCGACAGGGGGGGAACACTGAAGCTTTCTTT.

The rearrangement uses TRBV30 and TRBJ2-5; D is unresolved. Germline CDR1 GTSNPN, CDR2 SVGIG (reference sequence). V lost 0 bases and J lost 5, with 13 bases in between. The CDR3 loop spans 14 amino acids. Here the CDR3 reads CAWSVGQALETQYF. As DNA, the CDR3 is TGTGCCTGGAGTGTGGGCCAGGCTCTTGAGACCCAGTACTTC.

This chain connects TRBV4-3 to TRBJ2-3, with D possibly matching TRBD1 (5 bases). CDR1 and CDR2 from the germline V gene are LGHNA and YSLEER. Trimming left V 0 bases short and J 3 bases short, with 16 bases between. The CDR3 is made up of 17 amino acids. CDR3 in amino acids: CASSQDYGTAGTDTQYF. The DNA for the CDR3 is TGCGCCAGCAGCCAAGATTATGGAACGGCAGGGACAGATACGCAGTATTTT.

CDR3 DNA sequence: TGTGCCAGCAGCGTAGGACAGGGGGCGGATGGCTACACCTTC. Protein product: CASSVGQGADGYTF. The chain is built from TRBV9 and TRBJ1-2; 10 bases are shared with TRBD1. CDR1 and CDR2 (germline): SGDLS, YYNGEE. The CDR3 is 14 amino acids. The trim removed 0 bases at V and 6 bases at J, leaving 2 bases unmatched.

This clonotype was observed once. The chain combines TRBV20-1 with TRBJ1-2; 8 bases are shared with TRBD1. Per the germline V gene, CDR1 is DFQATT and CDR2 is SNEGSKA (reference sequence). V shed 5 bases, J shed 5 bases, and the junction held 1 base outside the gene matches. This CDR3 region has 11 residues. In DNA, the CDR3 is TGCAGTGCTGGGACAGGATATGGCTACACCTTC. This sequence encodes CSAGTGYGYTF.

V gene TRBV30 combines with J gene TRBJ1-2, with D perhaps matching TRBD1 (5 bases). Trimming removed 4 bases at V and 8 bases at J, with 14 bases between. The CDR3 has 12 residues. Germline V gene sequence: CDR1 GTSNPN, CDR2 SVGIG (reference sequence). CDR3 residues: CAWMGTLVGYTF. Written as DNA, the CDR3 is TGTGCCTGGATGGGGACGCTGGTAGGCTACACCTTC.

The CDR3 protein is CASSSLLRRASTDTQYF. CDR3 coding DNA: TGCGCCAGCAGCTCCCTGCTAAGGCGGGCAAGCACAGATACGCAGTATTTT. The rearrangement joins TRBV5-1 to TRBJ2-3; possibly TRBD2 for D (5 bases). Trimming stripped 3 bases from V and 0 bases from J, with 17 bases between. Germline V gene sequence: CDR1 SGHRS, CDR2 YFSETQ. There are 17 residues in the CDR3.

The V call is TRBV30, the J call TRBJ2-1; tentatively, D is TRBD2 (6 bases). CDR1 GTSNPN and CDR2 SVGIG come from the germline V gene (reference sequence). CDR3 length: 15 residues. V gave up 3 bases and J gave up 0 bases, with 12 bases separating them. CDR3 in amino acids: CAWRDLSGSYNEQFF. CDR3 coding DNA: TGTGCCTGGAGAGACCTTAGCGGCTCCTACAATGAGCAGTTCTTC.

CDR3 DNA sequence: TGTGCCAGCAGCCAAGTGGGGGCTAGCGGCCGCTACGAGCAGTACTTC. Amino acid sequence: CASSQVGASGRYEQYF. This chain links TRBV3-1 with TRBJ2-7, with a weak D call TRBD2 (7 bases). From germline, CDR1 is LGHDT and CDR2 YNNKEL (reference sequence). V gave up 1 base and J gave up 3 bases, with 16 bases separating them. The CDR3 is made up of 16 amino acids.

The chain employs TRBV4-1 and TRBJ1-6, with 7 bases matching TRBD1. Trimming removed 3 bases from V and 9 bases from J; junction bases left unmatched: 11. This CDR3 is built from 16 residues. Germline assignment: CDR1 MGHRA and CDR2 YSYEKL. CDR3 DNA: TGCGCCAGCAGCCACAACAGGGGCCGGATTAGTTCACCCCTCCACTTT. Translation gives CASSHNRGRISSPLHF.

This chain connects TRBV7-2 to TRBJ2-7; either TRBD1 or TRBD2 may fit D (5 bases each). This CDR3 spans 14 amino acids. Germline V gene sequence: CDR1 SGHTA, CDR2 FQGNSA. The V end was cut by 0 bases, the J end by 3 bases, with 9 bases between. As DNA, the CDR3 is TGTGCCAGCAGCTTAGCTTGGGGGATCTACGAGCAGTACTTC. Translating gives CASSLAWGIYEQYF.

The chain has TRBV3-1 and TRBJ1-2; a possible D gene is TRBD1 (6 bases). The CDR3 runs to 12 residues. Deletions cut 4 bases from V and 7 bases from J, with 10 bases between. Germline V CDR1 and CDR2: LGHDT, YNNKEL (reference sequence). CDR3 nucleotide sequence: TGTGCCAGCAGCCGGGACACAAGTGGCTACACCTTC. It yields the protein CASSRDTSGYTF.

The chain has TRBV29-1 and TRBJ2-5, with no clear D. Trimming removed 3 bases at V and 5 bases at J, with 13 bases between. In germline, CDR1 is SQVTM, CDR2 ANQGSEA. The CDR3 spans 13 residues. The CDR3 DNA is TGCAGCGTTGAGGGCCAGTTGTGGGAGACCCAGTACTTC. Its protein is CSVEGQLWETQYF. Filled out from reference TRBV29-1 and TRBJ2-5, the complete variable domain reads SAVISQKPSRDICQRGTSLTIQCQVDSQVTMMFWYRQQPGQSLTLIATANQGSEATYESGFVIDKFPISRPNLTFSTLTVSNMSPEDSSIYLCSVEGQLWETQYFGPGTRLLVL.

The gene calls are TRBV12-3 or TRBV12-4 and TRBJ1-2; tentatively, D is TRBD1 (5 bases). The length of the CDR3 is 14 residues. V was shortened by 5 bases and J by 4 bases, with 14 bases between the two germline ends. This CDR3 reads CASSPAQGSYGYTF. The CDR3 bases are TGTGCCAGCAGTCCAGCTCAGGGCTCCTATGGCTACACCTTC.

This clonotype occurred once. The chain recombines TRBV3-1 with TRBJ1-1; tentative D call: TRBD1 (6 bases). The germline V gene encodes CDR1 LGHDT and CDR2 YNNKEL (reference sequence). The CDR3 contains 13 residues. V was trimmed by 1 base and J by 10 bases, leaving 13 bases between them. The DNA for the CDR3 is TGTGCCAGCAGCCAAGCCACCGGACAGAGAGCTTTCTTT. Translated, it gives CASSQATGQRAFF.

In its sample, this clonotype was seen once. V usage is TRBV6-1 and J usage is TRBJ1-2, with D unclear. Deletions cut 6 bases from V and 8 bases from J, with 13 bases between. Germline V gene sequence: CDR1 MNHNS, CDR2 SASEGT. The CDR3 is 12 residues long. The CDR3 nucleotides read TGTGCCAGCAGGAGGGAGGTGGAGGGCTACACCTTC. Its protein product is CASRREVEGYTF.

This chain's CDR3 is CASSELLAGYNEQFF. The CDR3 nucleotides are TGTGCCAGCAGTGAACTTCTAGCGGGGTACAATGAGCAGTTCTTC. The genes are TRBV2 and TRBJ2-1, with TRBD2 matching over 9 bases. Unmatched junction bases numbered 3, after V lost 2 bases and J lost 4 bases. Germline V gene lookup returns CDR1 SNHLY and CDR2 FYNNEI. The CDR3 has 15 residues. The full variable domain, with the rest looked up from reference TRBV2 and TRBJ2-1, is EPEVTQTPSHQVTQMGQEVILRCVPISNHLYFYWYRQILGQKVEFLVSFYNNEISEKSEIFDDQFSVERPDGSNFTLKIRSTKLEDSAMYFCASSELLAGYNEQFFGPGTRLTVL.

The V gene is TRBV29-1, the J gene TRBJ2-4, with 9 bases aligning to TRBD1. There are 13 residues in the CDR3. The ends lost 4 bases at V and 4 bases at J; junction bases unmatched: 2. Germline loops: CDR1 SQVTM, CDR2 ANQGSEA. CDR3 in DNA: TGCAGCGTTGTAGGGACAGGGAAAAACATTCAGTACTTC. Its protein product is CSVVGTGKNIQYF.

J is TRBJ2-3 and V is TRBV29-1; D is possibly TRBD1 or TRBD2 (5 bases each). CDR1 and CDR2 (germline): SQVTM, ANQGSEA. V shed 3 bases and J shed 5 bases, with 12 bases lying between them. The CDR3 is 13 amino acids. In nucleotides, the CDR3 is TGCAGCGTTGAGAGGGACGCCAGAGATACGCAGTATTTT. This sequence encodes CSVERDARDTQYF.

The rearrangement joins TRBV20-1 to TRBJ1-1, with TRBD1 matching 8 bases. Per germline, CDR1 DFQATT and CDR2 SNEGSKA (reference sequence). J lost 3 bases, V lost 6 bases, and 6 bases had no gene match. The length of the CDR3 is 13 residues. For the CDR3, the DNA is TGCAGTGCCGGACAGGGATGGGACACTGAAGCTTTCTTT. This codes for CSAGQGWDTEAFF.